This TCR beta chain was recorded in a study of cytomegalovirus exposure and HLA in healthy donors. V lost 2 bases to trimming and J lost 2 bases, with 6 bases between them. Germline values: CDR1 MNHEY, CDR2 SMNVEV (reference sequence). The CDR3 extends over 13 amino acids. Data came from immunoSEQ multiplex PCR; TCRdb stores just in-frame clones and leaves some out. The data hold 250,000 to 300,000 clones, with 90% observed a single time. About this clone itself: Antigen: not known.

It was the approximately 110-subject validation cohort, separate from the approximately 670-subject first cohort, to which the donors belonged. Overall study findings and caveats: According to reports, the classifier identified cytomegalovirus status with high specificity and sensitivity. Among the CMV-associated chains, three were confirmed in vitro as specific for CMV antigens. Generally TCR sequences proved uncommon, though certain public TCRs appeared in numerous donors.

Sequencing was done on a sample of PBMCs. V gene TRBV27 combines with J gene TRBJ1-2; the D is unclear. The source is a woman aged 18-35 years in good health and CMV-seronegative. The CDR3 DNA sequence: TGTGCCAGCAGTTTAGGAGGGAACTATGGCTACACCTTC. It yields the protein CASSLGGNYGYTF.